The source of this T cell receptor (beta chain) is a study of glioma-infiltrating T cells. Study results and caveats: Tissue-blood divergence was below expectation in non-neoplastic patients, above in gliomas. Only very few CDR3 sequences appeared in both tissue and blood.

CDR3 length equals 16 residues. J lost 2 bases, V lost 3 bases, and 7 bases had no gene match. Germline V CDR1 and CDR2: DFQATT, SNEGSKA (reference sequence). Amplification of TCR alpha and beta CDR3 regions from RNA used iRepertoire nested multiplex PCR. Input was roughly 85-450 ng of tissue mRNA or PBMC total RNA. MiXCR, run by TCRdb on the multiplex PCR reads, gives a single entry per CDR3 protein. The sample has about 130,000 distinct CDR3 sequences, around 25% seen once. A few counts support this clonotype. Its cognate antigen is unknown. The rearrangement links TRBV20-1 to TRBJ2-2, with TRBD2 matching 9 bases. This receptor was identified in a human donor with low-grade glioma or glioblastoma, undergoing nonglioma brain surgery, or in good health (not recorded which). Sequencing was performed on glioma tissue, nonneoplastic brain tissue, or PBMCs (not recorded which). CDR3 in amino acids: CSARFLAGLNTGELFF. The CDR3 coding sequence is TGCAGTGCTAGGTTCCTAGCGGGGCTCAACACCGGGGAGCTGTTTTTT.